Listed here is a single TCR beta chain. The method was immunoSEQ multiplex PCR; TCRdb's version includes in-frame clones alone and lacks a portion of them. The sample contains under 200,000 clones, 76% of which appear only once. This sample stems from a study of blood T cell repertoires in COVID-19. About the research overall: Samples of COVID-19 (acute and convalescent) were obtained from the United States, Italy and Spain.

Between the trimmed V and J ends, which lost 4 bases and 6 bases, there was a span of 10 bases. The CDR3 runs to 12 residues. Germline V lookup: CDR1 LGHDT, CDR2 YNNKEL (reference sequence). This chain joins TRBV3-1 (or the pseudogene TRBV3-2) and TRBJ2-7, with D unresolved. The material sequenced was peripheral blood. This sequence was found in an elderly woman with acute or convalescent COVID-19. For the CDR3, the DNA is TGTGCCAGCAGCCGGCCTCCTAGCGAGCAGTACTTC. Protein product: CASSRPPSEQYF.